This TCR beta chain was captured in a study of blood T cells in healthy people across ages. Whole-study findings and limits: Versus aged donors, long-lived donors had higher diversity and more naive CD4+ cells. Strong correlation existed between TCR beta diversity and naive T cell percentage.

Worth noting for this clonotype: The antigen is undetermined.

Isolated PBMCs totaled at least 7 million in each sample. Trimming removed 6 bases at V and 4 bases at J, with 12 bases between. The CDR3 length is 13 residues. Germline loops: CDR1 MNHEY, CDR2 SVGEGT. Next came a second PCR, run for about 7 to 12 cycles, which used a sample-barcoded 5' primer along with a J-beta primer mix. TCRdb redid the calling of the 5' RACE reads with MiXCR, one entry per CDR3 protein. The repertoire includes 600,000 to 1,000,000 distinct CDR3 sequences, roughly 60% of them detected once, and about 20% sits in the top ten. Source material: blood. This sequence originates from a man aged 25 to 40 in good health. The V call is TRBV6-2 or TRBV6-3, the J call TRBJ1-2, with D unclear. The CDR3 DNA reads TGTGCCAGCAGGGCCGCCGTCCTCTATGGCTACACCTTC. This gives the protein CASRAAVLYGYTF.